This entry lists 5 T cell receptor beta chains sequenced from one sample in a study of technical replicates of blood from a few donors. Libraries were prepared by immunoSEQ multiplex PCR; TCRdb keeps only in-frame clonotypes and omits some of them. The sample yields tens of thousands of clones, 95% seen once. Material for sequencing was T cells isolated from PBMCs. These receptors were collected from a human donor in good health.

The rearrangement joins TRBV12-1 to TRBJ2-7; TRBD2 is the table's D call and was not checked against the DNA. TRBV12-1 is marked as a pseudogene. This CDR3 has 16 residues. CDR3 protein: CASSSRGTSGSYEQYF. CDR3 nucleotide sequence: TGTGCCAGCAGCTCACGTGGGACTAGCGGGTCATACGAGCAGTACTTC.

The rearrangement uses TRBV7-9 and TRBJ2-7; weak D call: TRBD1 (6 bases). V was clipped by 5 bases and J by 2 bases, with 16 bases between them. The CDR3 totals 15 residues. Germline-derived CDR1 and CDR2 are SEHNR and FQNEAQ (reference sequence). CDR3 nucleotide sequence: TGTGCCAGCAGCGGTACTTCGACAGGAACCTACGAGCAGTACTTC. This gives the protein CASSGTSTGTYEQYF.

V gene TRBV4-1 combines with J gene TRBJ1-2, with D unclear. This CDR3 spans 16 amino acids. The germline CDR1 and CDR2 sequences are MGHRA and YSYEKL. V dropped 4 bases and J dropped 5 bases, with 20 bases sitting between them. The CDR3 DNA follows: TGCGCCAGCAGCCCGGAGGTGGCAGGACGTCGTTATGGCTACACCTTC. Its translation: CASSPEVAGRRYGYTF.

Written as DNA, the CDR3 is TGTGCCAGCAGCAGAGGGATGCGGGGCGGGGAGCTGTTTTTT. Protein: CASSRGMRGGELFF. The chain has TRBV13 and TRBJ2-2; D possibly corresponds to TRBD2 (6 bases). The CDR3 is 14 residues long. CDR1 and CDR2 from the germline V gene are PRHDT and FYEKMQ (reference sequence). V shed 5 bases and J shed 7 bases, with 14 bases lying between them. Full variable domain (rest looked up from reference TRBV13 and TRBJ2-2): AAGVIQSPRHLIKEKRETATLKCYPIPRHDTVYWYQQGPGQDPQFLISFYEKMQSDKGSIPDRFSAQQFSDYHSELNMSSLELGDSALYFCASSRGMRGGELFFGEGSRLTVL.

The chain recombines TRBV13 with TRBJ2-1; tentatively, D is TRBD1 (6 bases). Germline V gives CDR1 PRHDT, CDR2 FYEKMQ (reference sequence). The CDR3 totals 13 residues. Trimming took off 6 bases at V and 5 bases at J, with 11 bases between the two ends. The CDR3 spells CASRRQVNNEQFF. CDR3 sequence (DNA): TGTGCCAGCAGACGACAGGTTAACAATGAGCAGTTCTTC.